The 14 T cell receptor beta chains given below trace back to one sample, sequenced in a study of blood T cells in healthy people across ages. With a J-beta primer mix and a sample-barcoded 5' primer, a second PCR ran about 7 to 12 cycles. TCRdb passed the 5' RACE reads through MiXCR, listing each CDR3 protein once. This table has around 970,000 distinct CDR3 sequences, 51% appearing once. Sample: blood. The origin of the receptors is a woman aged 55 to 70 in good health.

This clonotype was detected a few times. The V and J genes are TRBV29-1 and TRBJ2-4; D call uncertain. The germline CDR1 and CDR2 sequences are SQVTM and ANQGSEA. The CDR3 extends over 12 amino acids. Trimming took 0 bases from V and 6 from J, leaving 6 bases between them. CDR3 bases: TGCAGCGTTGAAGATCGGCTAAACATTCAGTACTTC. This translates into CSVEDRLNIQYF. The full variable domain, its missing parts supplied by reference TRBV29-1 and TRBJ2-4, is SAVISQKPSRDICQRGTSLTIQCQVDSQVTMMFWYRQQPGQSLTLIATANQGSEATYESGFVIDKFPISRPNLTFSTLTVSNMSPEDSSIYLCSVEDRLNIQYFGAGTRLSVL.

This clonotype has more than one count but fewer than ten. CDR3 DNA: TGTGCCTGGAGATCAGTTACTCGTCTACCATACCACGAGCAGTACTTC. This encodes CAWRSVTRLPYHEQYF. V and J are TRBV30 and TRBJ2-7; D is ambiguous. The CDR3 is 16 amino acids. CDR1 is GTSNPN, CDR2 SVGIG, per germline (reference sequence). V was pared by 3 bases and J by 5 bases, with 23 bases between.

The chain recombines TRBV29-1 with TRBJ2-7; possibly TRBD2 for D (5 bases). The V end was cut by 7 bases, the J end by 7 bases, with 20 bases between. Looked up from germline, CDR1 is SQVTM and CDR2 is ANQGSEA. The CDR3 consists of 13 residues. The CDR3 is CSERTSFRGEQYF. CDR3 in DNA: TGCAGCGAACGGACCTCCTTCCGAGGGGAGCAGTACTTC.

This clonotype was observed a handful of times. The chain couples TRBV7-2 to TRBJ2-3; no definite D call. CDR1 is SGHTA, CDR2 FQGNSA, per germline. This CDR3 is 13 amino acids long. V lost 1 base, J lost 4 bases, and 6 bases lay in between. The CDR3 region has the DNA TGTGCCAGCAGCTTAGTAGACTCAGATACGCAGTATTTT. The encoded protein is CASSLVDSDTQYF.

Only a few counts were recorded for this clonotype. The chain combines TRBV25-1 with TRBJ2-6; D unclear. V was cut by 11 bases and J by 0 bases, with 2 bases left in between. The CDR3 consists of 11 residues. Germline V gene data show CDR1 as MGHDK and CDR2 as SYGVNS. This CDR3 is CACSGANVLTF. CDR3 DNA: TGTGCCTGCTCTGGGGCCAACGTCCTGACTTTC.

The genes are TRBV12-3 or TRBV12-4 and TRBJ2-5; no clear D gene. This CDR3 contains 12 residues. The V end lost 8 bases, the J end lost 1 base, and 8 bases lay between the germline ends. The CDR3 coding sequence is TGTGCCAGCGGTTCAGTCCAAGAGACCCAGTACTTC. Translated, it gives CASGSVQETQYF.

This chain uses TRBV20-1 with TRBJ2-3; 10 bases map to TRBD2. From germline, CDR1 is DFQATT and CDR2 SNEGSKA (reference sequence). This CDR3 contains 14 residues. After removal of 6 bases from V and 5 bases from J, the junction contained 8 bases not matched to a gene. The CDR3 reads CSAETSGYGDTQYF. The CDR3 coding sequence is TGCAGTGCCGAGACTAGCGGGTACGGAGATACGCAGTATTTT.

The CDR3 nucleotides are TGTGCCAGCAGCCAAGGACAGGGAAGGGCCGAGACCCAGTACTTC. Translation gives CASSQGQGRAETQYF. This sequence joins TRBV14 and TRBJ2-5, with TRBD1 identical over 7 bases. Germline V lookup: CDR1 SGHDN, CDR2 FVKESK. The junction had 7 bases not matched to a gene; V was cut back by 1 base and J by 5 bases. The CDR3 is 15 amino acids. Full variable domain (outside the CDR3, taken from reference TRBV14 and TRBJ2-5): EAGVTQFPSHSVIEKGQTVTLRCDPISGHDNLYWYRRVMGKEIKFLLHFVKESKQDESGMPNNRFLAERTGGTYSTLKVQPAELEDSGVYFCASSQGQGRAETQYFGPGTRLLVL.

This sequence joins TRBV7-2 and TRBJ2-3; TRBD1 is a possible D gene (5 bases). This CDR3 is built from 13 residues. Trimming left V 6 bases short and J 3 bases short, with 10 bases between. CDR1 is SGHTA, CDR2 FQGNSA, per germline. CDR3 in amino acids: CASSYRNTDTQYF. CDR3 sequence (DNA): TGTGCCAGCAGTTACAGGAATACAGATACGCAGTATTTT.

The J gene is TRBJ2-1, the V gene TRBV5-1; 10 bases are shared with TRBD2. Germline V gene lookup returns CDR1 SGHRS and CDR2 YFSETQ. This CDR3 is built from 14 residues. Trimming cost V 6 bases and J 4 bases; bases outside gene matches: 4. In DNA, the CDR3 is TGCGCCAGCAAAACTAGCGGGGAGTACAATGAGCAGTTCTTC. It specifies CASKTSGEYNEQFF. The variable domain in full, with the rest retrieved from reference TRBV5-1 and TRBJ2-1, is KAGVTQTPRYLIKTRGQQVTLSCSPISGHRSVSWYQQTPGQGLQFLFEYFSETQRNKGNFPGRFSGRQFSNSRSEMNVSTLELGDSALYLCASKTSGEYNEQFFGPGTRLTVL.

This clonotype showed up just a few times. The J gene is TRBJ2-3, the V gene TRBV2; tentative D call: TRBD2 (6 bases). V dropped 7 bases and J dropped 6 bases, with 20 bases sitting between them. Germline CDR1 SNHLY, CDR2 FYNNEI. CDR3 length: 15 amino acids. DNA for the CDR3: TGTGCCAGCAACACCGTGGGCGGGGTAGCGGATACGCAGTATTTT. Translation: CASNTVGGVADTQYF.

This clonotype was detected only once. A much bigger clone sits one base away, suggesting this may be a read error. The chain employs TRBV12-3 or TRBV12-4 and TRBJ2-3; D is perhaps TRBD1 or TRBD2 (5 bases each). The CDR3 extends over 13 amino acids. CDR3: CASCFTGPDTQYF. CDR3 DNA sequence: TGTGCCAGCTGTTTCACGGGACCGGATACGCAGTATTTT.

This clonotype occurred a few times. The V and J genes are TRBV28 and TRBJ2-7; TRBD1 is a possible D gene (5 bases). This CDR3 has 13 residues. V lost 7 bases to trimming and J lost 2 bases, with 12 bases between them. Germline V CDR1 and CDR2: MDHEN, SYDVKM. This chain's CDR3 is CASMGQLAYEQYF. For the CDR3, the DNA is TGTGCCAGCATGGGGCAGCTCGCCTACGAGCAGTACTTC.

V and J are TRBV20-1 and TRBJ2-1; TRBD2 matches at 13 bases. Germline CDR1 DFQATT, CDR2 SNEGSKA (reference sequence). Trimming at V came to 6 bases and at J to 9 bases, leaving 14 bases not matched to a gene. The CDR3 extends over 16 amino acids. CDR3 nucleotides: TGCAGTGCCCCGATGGGGGGACTAGCGGGATTGGGTGAGCAGTTCTTC. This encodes CSAPMGGLAGLGEQFF.